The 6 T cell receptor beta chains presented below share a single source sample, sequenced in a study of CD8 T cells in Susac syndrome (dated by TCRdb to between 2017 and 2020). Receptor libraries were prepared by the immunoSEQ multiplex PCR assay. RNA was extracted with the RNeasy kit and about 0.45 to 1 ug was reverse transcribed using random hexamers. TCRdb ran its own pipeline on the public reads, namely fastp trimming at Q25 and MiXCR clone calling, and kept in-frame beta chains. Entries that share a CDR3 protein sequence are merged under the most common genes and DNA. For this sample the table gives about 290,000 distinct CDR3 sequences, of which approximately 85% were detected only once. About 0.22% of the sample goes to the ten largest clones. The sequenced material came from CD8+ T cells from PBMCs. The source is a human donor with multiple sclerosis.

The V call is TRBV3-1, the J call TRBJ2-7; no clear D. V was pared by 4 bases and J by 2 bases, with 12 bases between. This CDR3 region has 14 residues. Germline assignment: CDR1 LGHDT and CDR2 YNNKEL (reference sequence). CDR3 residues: CASSRGRIPYEQYF. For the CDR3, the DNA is TGTGCCAGCAGCCGTGGACGGATCCCCTACGAGCAGTACTTC.

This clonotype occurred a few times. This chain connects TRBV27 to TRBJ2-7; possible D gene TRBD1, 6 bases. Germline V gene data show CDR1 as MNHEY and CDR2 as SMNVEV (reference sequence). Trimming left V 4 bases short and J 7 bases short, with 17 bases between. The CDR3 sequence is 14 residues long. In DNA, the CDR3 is TGTGCCAGCAGTTCTGACATGGGAAGGGGGGAGCAGTACTTC. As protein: CASSSDMGRGEQYF.

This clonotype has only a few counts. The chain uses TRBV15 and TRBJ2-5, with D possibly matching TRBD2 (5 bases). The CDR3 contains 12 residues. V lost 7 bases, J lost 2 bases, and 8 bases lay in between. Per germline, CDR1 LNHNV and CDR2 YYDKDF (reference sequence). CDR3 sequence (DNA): TGTGCCACCACCTCGGGGCAAGAGACCCAGTACTTC. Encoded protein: CATTSGQETQYF.

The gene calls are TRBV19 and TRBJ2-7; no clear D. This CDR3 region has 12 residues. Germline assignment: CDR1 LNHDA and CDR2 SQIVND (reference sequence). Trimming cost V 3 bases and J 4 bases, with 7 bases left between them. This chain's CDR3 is CASSMVDYEQYF. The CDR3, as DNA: TGTGCCAGTAGTATGGTCGATTACGAGCAGTACTTC.

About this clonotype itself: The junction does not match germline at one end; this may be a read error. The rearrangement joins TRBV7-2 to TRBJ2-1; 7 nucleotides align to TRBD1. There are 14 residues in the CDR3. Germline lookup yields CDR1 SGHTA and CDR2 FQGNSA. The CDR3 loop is CASSPPTGNNEKFF. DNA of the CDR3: TGTGCCAGCAGCCCCCCGACAGGGAACAATGAGAAGTTCTTC. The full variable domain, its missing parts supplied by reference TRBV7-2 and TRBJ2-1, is GAGVSQSPSNKVTEKGKDVELRCDPISGHTALYWYRQSLGQGLEFLIYFQGNSAPDKSGLPSDRFSAERTGGSVSTLTIQRTQQEDSAVYLCASSPPTGNNEKFFGPGTRLTVL.

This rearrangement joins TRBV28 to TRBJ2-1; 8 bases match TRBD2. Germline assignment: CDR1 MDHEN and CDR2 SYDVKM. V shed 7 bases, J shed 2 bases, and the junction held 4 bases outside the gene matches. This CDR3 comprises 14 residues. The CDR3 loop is CASTGGGTYNEQFF. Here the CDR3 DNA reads TGTGCCAGCACCGGGGGGGGGACCTACAATGAGCAGTTCTTC.